The 24 T cell receptor beta chains below all came from one sample that was sequenced in a study of cytomegalovirus exposure and HLA in healthy donors (dated by TCRdb to about 2017). The method was the immunoSEQ multiplex PCR assay. For the multiplex PCR, a mixture combining 60 forward primers for TCR Vbeta segments and 13 reverse primers for TCR Jbeta segments was used. Imported from immuneACCESS, the table was reduced by TCRdb to in-frame sequences with V and J called. These copies leave out some clones; in studies compared against another copy, an unresolved V gene accounts for under half, and the cause of the remainder is not known. Across this sample there are roughly 110,000 clones, with about 81% seen only once. In total, the top ten clones hold less than 3% of the sample. What was sequenced was PBMCs. Source of these receptors: a male donor in good health and CMV-seropositive.

The chain recombines TRBV4-3 with TRBJ2-7, with 11 positions matching TRBD2. CDR3 size: 16 residues. Looked up from germline, CDR1 is LGHNA and CDR2 is YSLEER. With V trimmed by 5 bases and J by 0 bases, 6 bases remained unmatched. CDR3 sequence: CASSIRTSGFSYEQYF. CDR3 DNA: TGCGCCAGCAGCATCCGGACTAGCGGGTTCTCCTACGAGCAGTACTTC.

The chain is built from TRBV4-1 and TRBJ2-1; D possibly corresponds to TRBD1 (6 bases). The V gene lost 1 base and the J gene lost 3 bases, with 13 bases spanning the gap. Germline V lookup: CDR1 MGHRA, CDR2 YSYEKL. CDR3 length: 16 residues. CDR3: CASSQVLQGSYNEQFF. CDR3 DNA sequence: TGCGCCAGCAGCCAAGTTTTACAGGGTAGCTACAATGAGCAGTTCTTC.

The J gene is TRBJ2-4, the V gene TRBV18; no reliable D call. Trimming left V 6 bases short and J 0 bases short, with 12 bases between. CDR1 and CDR2 (germline): KGHSH, LQKENI. The CDR3 loop spans 15 amino acids. The CDR3 region has the DNA TGTGCCAGCTCCCCTCTCGAGGTAGCCAAAAACATTCAGTACTTC. It yields the protein CASSPLEVAKNIQYF.

The V call is TRBV9, the J call TRBJ2-6; D is possibly TRBD2 (5 bases). The CDR3 totals 17 residues. V shed 0 bases and J shed 2 bases, with 12 bases lying between them. Germline CDR1 is SGDLS and CDR2 is YYNGEE. CDR3 sequence: CASSVGIGNTGANVLTF. The CDR3 nucleotides read TGTGCCAGCAGCGTAGGTATCGGGAATACTGGGGCCAACGTCCTGACTTTC.

The chain employs TRBV5-1 and TRBJ1-2; perhaps TRBD1 as D (5 bases). Trimming took off 2 bases at V and 13 bases at J, with 18 bases between the two ends. The CDR3 totals 13 residues. Germline CDR1 SGHRS, CDR2 YFSETQ. This chain's CDR3 is CASSLAGYDTSTF. CDR3 DNA: TGCGCCAGCAGCTTAGCAGGGTATGACACGTCCACCTTC.

This CDR3 reads CASSQQTSGGQDTQYF. The CDR3 nucleotides are TGCGCCAGCAGCCAACAGACTAGCGGGGGGCAAGATACGCAGTATTTT. The V call is TRBV4-1, the J call TRBJ2-3, with TRBD2 matching 13 bases. This CDR3 has 16 residues. Germline V gene data show CDR1 as MGHRA and CDR2 as YSYEKL. V was clipped by 2 bases and J by 5 bases; unmatched bases: 4.

This sequence joins TRBV4-1 and TRBJ2-7; 7 bases line up with TRBD2. Germline V lookup: CDR1 MGHRA, CDR2 YSYEKL. The CDR3 length is 17 residues. J was trimmed by 6 bases and V by 5 bases; bases with no gene match: 19. CDR3 region: CASSVPHITLAEGEQYF. The CDR3 DNA follows: TGCGCCAGCAGCGTTCCACACATAACGCTAGCGGAGGGCGAGCAGTACTTC.

A few counts support this clone. The rearrangement joins TRBV18 to TRBJ2-7, with 8 bases aligning to TRBD1. Germline CDR1 KGHSH, CDR2 LQKENI. The CDR3 contains 16 residues. J was trimmed by 4 bases and V by 3 bases; bases with no gene match: 11. The CDR3 DNA sequence: TGTGCCAGCTCACCTATCAGTTCAGGGGGCAGGTACGAGCAGTACTTC. Its protein product is CASSPISSGGRYEQYF.

The chain joins TRBV18 to TRBJ2-1; 9 bases line up with TRBD2. Trimming took 6 bases from V and 5 from J; bases not matched to a gene: 11. The CDR3 has 16 residues. Germline V CDR1 and CDR2: KGHSH, LQKENI. In DNA form, the CDR3 reads TGTGCCAGCTCCCCGGTGGGGACTAGCAGAAACAATGAGCAGTTCTTC. Translating gives CASSPVGTSRNNEQFF.

The chain combines TRBV5-6 with TRBJ2-2; 7 bases align to TRBD2. The CDR3 spans 16 residues. Losses at the gene ends were 1 base for V and 0 bases for J; bases not matched to a gene: 3. Germline V gene data show CDR1 as SGHDT and CDR2 as YYEEEE. As DNA, the CDR3 is TGTGCCAGCAGCTTGAAAGGACTAGCGAACACCGGGGAGCTGTTTTTT. Translating it yields CASSLKGLANTGELFF.

This CDR3 reads CASSNRGPVTTNSPLHF. The CDR3 coding sequence is TGTGCCAGCAGCAACAGGGGGCCGGTCACCACGAATTCACCCCTCCACTTT. The chain links TRBV9 to TRBJ1-6; 9 bases are a match to TRBD1. This CDR3 contains 17 residues. Germline values: CDR1 SGDLS, CDR2 YYNGEE. The V gene end was trimmed by 4 bases and the J gene end by 7 bases; junction bases not matched to a gene: 12.

V is TRBV9 and J is TRBJ2-3; D gene ambiguous. Germline CDR1 is SGDLS and CDR2 is YYNGEE. V was cut by 3 bases and J by 5 bases, with 4 bases left in between. This CDR3 has 11 amino acids. The CDR3 coding sequence is TGTGCCAGCAGCGGAGAAGATACGCAGTATTTT. Amino acid sequence: CASSGEDTQYF.

Note on this clone: Other DNA sequences in this sample translate to the same CDR3. This sequence joins TRBV2 and TRBJ2-7; D is uncertain. CDR3 length equals 13 residues. Trimming removed 6 bases from V and 1 base from J, with 10 bases in between. Germline CDR1 and CDR2: SNHLY and FYNNEI. CDR3 coding DNA: TGTGCCAGCAGCCGAGCGCGGTCCTACGAGCAGTACTTC. Translating it yields CASSRARSYEQYF.

In its sample, this clone was seen many times. V is TRBV6-5 and J is TRBJ1-1, with unresolved D. V was clipped by 4 bases and J by 0 bases, with 9 bases between them. Per germline, CDR1 MNHEY and CDR2 SVGAGI. The CDR3 contains 14 residues. DNA for the CDR3: TGTGCCAGCAGTTTAAGCCTCATGAACACTGAAGCTTTCTTT. This translates into CASSLSLMNTEAFF.

This chain uses TRBV5-8 with TRBJ2-1; 9 nucleotides align to TRBD2. Looked up from germline, CDR1 is SGHTS and CDR2 is YDEGEE. J was trimmed by 5 bases and V by 2 bases; bases with no gene match: 8. The CDR3 is 16 residues long. The CDR3 DNA reads as TGTGCCAGCAGCTTCTTAGCGGGAGCCCCCCACAATGAGCAGTTCTTC. It translates to CASSFLAGAPHNEQFF.

The V call is TRBV29-1, the J call TRBJ2-3, with D possibly being TRBD2 (5 bases). The germline gives CDR1 SQVTM, CDR2 ANQGSEA. This CDR3 is 13 amino acids long. Here the CDR3 DNA reads TGCAACACGTTACGGGGTTTCACAGATACGCAGTATTTT. Amino acid sequence: CNTLRGFTDTQYF.

The CDR3 DNA follows: TGTGCCAGCAGCCCCGCTTTGGGACAGGGAGAGCAGTACTTC. This sequence encodes CASSPALGQGEQYF. The rearrangement joins TRBV13 to TRBJ2-7; the match to TRBD1 covers 9 bases. The V segment lost 5 bases and the J segment 7 bases; nucleotides outside the gene matches: 9. The CDR3 has 14 amino acids. Germline CDR1 is PRHDT and CDR2 is FYEKMQ (reference sequence).

The chain carries TRBV7-9 and TRBJ2-7; 8 bases align to TRBD2. V lost 1 base and J lost 0; bases outside the gene matches: 5. This CDR3 has 16 amino acids. Germline V gene lookup returns CDR1 SEHNR and CDR2 FQNEAQ (reference sequence). CDR3 sequence (DNA): TGTGCCAGCAGCTTAGTAGCTAGCGGGCTCTCCTACGAGCAGTACTTC. Amino acid sequence: CASSLVASGLSYEQYF.

V is TRBV30 and J is TRBJ2-1, with D tentatively TRBD2 (5 bases). CDR3 length equals 15 residues. V shed 1 base and J shed 6 bases, with 16 bases lying between them. Per germline, CDR1 GTSNPN and CDR2 SVGIG (reference sequence). CDR3 in DNA: TGTGCCTGGAGTGAGTACTTGGGCGCGGGCAATGAGCAGTTCTTC. The encoded protein is CAWSEYLGAGNEQFF.

The chain is built from TRBV30 and TRBJ1-1; 8 bases align to TRBD1. The junction had 10 bases not matched to a gene; V was cut back by 4 bases and J by 6 bases. Germline values: CDR1 GTSNPN, CDR2 SVGIG (reference sequence). The CDR3 loop spans 14 amino acids. CDR3 nucleotide sequence: TGTGCCTGGAACCGGGACAGGCGCGTCTCTGAAGCTTTCTTT. It encodes CAWNRDRRVSEAFF.

The rearrangement uses TRBV29-1 and TRBJ2-3; perhaps TRBD2 as D (5 bases). Germline V gives CDR1 SQVTM, CDR2 ANQGSEA. V lost 0 bases and J 9 bases, leaving 13 bases between the germline ends. This CDR3 is 13 amino acids long. CDR3 bases: TGCAGCGTTGAAGATGCGACTATGGAGACGCAGTATTTT. Amino acids: CSVEDATMETQYF.

This chain joins TRBV9 and TRBJ2-7, with D perhaps matching TRBD2 (6 bases). CDR3 size: 15 residues. Germline CDR1 SGDLS, CDR2 YYNGEE. Trimming cost V 3 bases and J 1 base, with 14 bases left between them. The CDR3 DNA reads as TGTGCCAGCAGCGGGCGCGGGGATGGTTCCTACGAGCAGTACTTC. Translating it yields CASSGRGDGSYEQYF.

The rearrangement links TRBV27 to TRBJ2-2; a possible D gene is TRBD1 (5 bases). Per germline, CDR1 MNHEY and CDR2 SMNVEV (reference sequence). The CDR3 sequence is 19 residues long. V lost 6 bases and J lost 7, with 30 bases in between. The CDR3 reads CASRPAYRPTPGADGELFF. In DNA form, the CDR3 reads TGTGCCAGCAGGCCCGCCTACAGGCCCACACCGGGTGCAGACGGGGAGCTGTTTTTT.

The chain employs TRBV6-4 and TRBJ1-4; 11 bases are a match to TRBD1. Germline CDR1 is MRHNA and CDR2 is SNTAGT. The CDR3 is made up of 15 amino acids. Germline trimming cut 4 bases from V and 8 bases from J; bases unmatched to any gene: 6. CDR3: CASSAGTGGNEKLFF. For the CDR3, the DNA is TGTGCCAGCAGTGCCGGGACAGGGGGGAACGAAAAACTGTTTTTT.